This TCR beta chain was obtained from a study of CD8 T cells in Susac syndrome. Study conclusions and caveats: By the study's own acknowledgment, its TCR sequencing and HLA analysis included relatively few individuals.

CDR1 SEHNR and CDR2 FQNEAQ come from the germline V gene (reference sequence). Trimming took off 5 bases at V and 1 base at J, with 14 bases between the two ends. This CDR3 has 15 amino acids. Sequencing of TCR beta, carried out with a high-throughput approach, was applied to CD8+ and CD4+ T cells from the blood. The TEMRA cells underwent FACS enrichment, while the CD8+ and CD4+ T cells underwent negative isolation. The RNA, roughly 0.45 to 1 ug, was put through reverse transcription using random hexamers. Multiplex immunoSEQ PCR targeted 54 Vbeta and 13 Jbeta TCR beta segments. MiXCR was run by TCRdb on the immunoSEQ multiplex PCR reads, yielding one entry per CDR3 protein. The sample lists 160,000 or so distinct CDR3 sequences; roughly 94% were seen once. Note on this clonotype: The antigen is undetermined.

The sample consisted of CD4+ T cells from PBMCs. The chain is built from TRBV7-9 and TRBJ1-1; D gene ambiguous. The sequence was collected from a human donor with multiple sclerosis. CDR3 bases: TGTGCCAGCAGCCCCCGGTTGGAGCCGAACACTGAAGCTTTCTTT. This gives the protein CASSPRLEPNTEAFF. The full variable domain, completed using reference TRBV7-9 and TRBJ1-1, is DTGVSQNPRHKITKRGQNVTFRCDPISEHNRLYWYRQTLGQGPEFLTYFQNEAQLEKSRLLSDRFSAERPKGSFSTLEIQRTEQGDSAMYLCASSPRLEPNTEAFFGQGTRLTVV.